The 8 T cell receptor beta chains below all came from one sample that was sequenced in a study of blood T cell repertoires in COVID-19. Measured with immunoSEQ multiplex PCR; TCRdb has only the in-frame clones, and not every one. This sample has fewer than 250,000 clones, with 75% to 85% found just once. Sequencing was performed on peripheral blood. The receptors were gathered from a human donor in a cohort sampled during active COVID-19.

The chain links TRBV11-2 to TRBJ2-7; perhaps TRBD2 as D (5 bases). CDR1 SGHAT and CDR2 FQNNGV come from the germline V gene. Trimming left V 1 base short and J 5 bases short, with 24 bases between. This CDR3 has 18 residues. The CDR3 sequence: CASSLARAGTTGLNEQYF. DNA of the CDR3: TGTGCCAGCAGCTTAGCCCGGGCCGGAACAACGGGGTTAAACGAGCAGTACTTC. The full variable domain, with the rest looked up from reference TRBV11-2 and TRBJ2-7, is EAGVAQSPRYKIIEKRQSVAFWCNPISGHATLYWYQQILGQGPKLLIQFQNNGVVDDSQLPKDRFSAERLKGVDSTLKIQPAKLEDSAVYLCASSLARAGTTGLNEQYFGPGTRLTVT.

This clone is medium-sized in the sample. This rearrangement joins TRBV6-9 to TRBJ2-7, with D perhaps matching TRBD1 (6 bases). Germline assignment: CDR1 MNHGY and CDR2 SVAAGI. V was clipped by 5 bases and J by 2 bases, with 19 bases between them. The CDR3 is made up of 16 amino acids. The CDR3 DNA follows: TGTGCCAGCAGTCCTTGCGAGGACAGATACACCTACGAGCAGTACTTC. Amino acid sequence: CASSPCEDRYTYEQYF.

This chain connects TRBV11-3 to TRBJ2-2, with D possibly TRBD2 on 5 matching bases. The V end was cut by 4 bases, the J end by 5 bases, with 11 bases between. The CDR3 covers 14 residues. Germline V gives CDR1 SGHNT, CDR2 YENEEA. The CDR3 is CASSSSFPTGELFF. CDR3 DNA: TGTGCCAGCAGCTCTAGCTTTCCAACCGGGGAGCTGTTTTTT.

For this clone: The identical CDR3 is also encoded by other nucleotide sequences in the sample. The chain couples TRBV3-1 (or the pseudogene TRBV3-2) to TRBJ1-1; D uncertain. The CDR3 length is 14 residues. CDR1 is LGHDT and CDR2 is YNNKEL in the germline V gene (reference sequence). The V gene lost 2 bases and the J gene lost 1 base, with 8 bases spanning the gap. The CDR3 is CASSQTGGNTEAFF. The DNA for the CDR3 is TGTGCCAGCAGCCAAACGGGTGGGAACACTGAAGCTTTCTTT.

This chain connects TRBV5-1 to TRBJ2-1, with TRBD2 matching 9 bases. With V trimmed by 1 base and J by 7 bases, 15 bases remained unmatched. This CDR3 spans 18 amino acids. Germline lookup yields CDR1 SGHRS and CDR2 YFSETQ. CDR3 sequence (DNA): TGCGCCAGCAGCTTGCCTCGCAGGGAAGGTAGCGGGAGAAATGAGCAGTTCTTC. It translates to CASSLPRREGSGRNEQFF.

This clone was counted ten times or more. The rearrangement uses TRBV12-5 and TRBJ1-2; D ambiguous. The CDR3 extends over 17 amino acids. Trimming removed 3 bases at V and 6 bases at J, with 23 bases between. CDR1 and CDR2 from the germline V gene are LGHNT and FRNRAP. The DNA of the CDR3 is TGTGCTAGTGGTTTTACTCCCGCGAGGCGATATCAGAATGGCTACACCTTC. Protein product: CASGFTPARRYQNGYTF.

The V and J genes are TRBV3-1 (or the pseudogene TRBV3-2) and TRBJ2-7; D gene ambiguous. V was trimmed by 4 bases and J by 0 bases, leaving 13 bases between them. Germline values: CDR1 LGHDT, CDR2 YNNKEL (reference sequence). This CDR3 has 15 amino acids. The CDR3 is CASSPRLQSSYEQYF. CDR3 coding DNA: TGTGCCAGCAGCCCGAGACTTCAAAGCTCCTACGAGCAGTACTTC.

This sequence joins TRBV5-6 and TRBJ2-7; TRBD2 is a possible D gene (5 bases). The CDR3 sequence is 15 residues long. Trimming shortened V by 0 bases and J by 2 bases, and 12 bases separated the two germline ends. The germline V gene has CDR1 SGHDT and CDR2 YYEEEE. The CDR3 coding sequence is TGTGCCAGCAGCTTGGTCGTCGGGGATACCTACGAGCAGTACTTC. Its protein is CASSLVVGDTYEQYF.